The 31 T cell receptor beta chains below all came from one sample that was sequenced in a study of T cells in localized non-small cell lung cancer. Repertoires were generated with immunoSEQ multiplex PCR, while TCRdb's copy carries only in-frame clones and drops some. Of around 35,000 clones listed, around 93% are singletons. The sequences come from peripheral blood mononuclear cells, collected before any cancer treatment. The receptors stem from a female donor over 55 with stage II lung adenocarcinoma.

V gene TRBV15 combines with J gene TRBJ2-1; D perhaps matches TRBD1 (5 bases). CDR3 length: 14 residues. Between the trimmed V and J ends, which lost 1 base and 5 bases, there was a span of 9 bases. The germline V gene has CDR1 LNHNV and CDR2 YYDKDF (reference sequence). The CDR3 is CATSRGVGDNEQFF. In DNA form, the CDR3 reads TGTGCCACCAGCAGAGGGGTAGGGGACAATGAGCAGTTCTTC.

The V gene is TRBV5-4, the J gene TRBJ1-1; D not certain. Germline CDR1 SGHNT, CDR2 YYREEE (reference sequence). V lost 2 bases and J 1 base, leaving 6 bases between the germline ends. There are 13 residues in the CDR3. The CDR3 DNA is TGTGCCAGCAGCTTTAACAAGAACACTGAAGCTTTCTTT. Its protein is CASSFNKNTEAFF. The variable domain in full, with the rest retrieved from reference TRBV5-4 and TRBJ1-1, is ETGVTQSPTHLIKTRGQQVTLRCSSQSGHNTVSWYQQALGQGPQFIFQYYREEENGRGNFPPRFSGLQFPNYSSELNVNALELDDSALYLCASSFNKNTEAFFGQGTRLTVV.

The J gene is TRBJ2-1, the V gene TRBV9; 9 nucleotides line up with TRBD2. This CDR3 contains 16 residues. The V and J ends lost 0 bases and 8 bases, in that order; junction bases with no gene match: 9. Germline CDR1 SGDLS, CDR2 YYNGEE. The CDR3 loop is CASSVESSGRLHEQFF. CDR3 bases: TGTGCCAGCAGCGTAGAATCCAGCGGGAGGTTGCATGAGCAGTTCTTC.

The V and J genes are TRBV2 and TRBJ2-7, with D tentatively TRBD2 (7 bases). The V end was cut by 6 bases, the J end by 1 base, with 10 bases between. The CDR3 runs to 13 residues. In germline, CDR1 is SNHLY, CDR2 FYNNEI. CDR3 amino acids: CASRGGGSYEQYF. The CDR3 DNA is TGTGCCAGCAGGGGAGGGGGTTCCTACGAGCAGTACTTC.

The chain is built from TRBV4-3 and TRBJ2-7; 8 bases align to TRBD2. Germline lookup yields CDR1 LGHNA and CDR2 YSLEER. V was pared by 0 bases and J by 4 bases, with 8 bases of the junction left unmatched. The CDR3 runs to 16 residues. The CDR3 loop is CASSQDPSSGRYEQYF. Written as DNA, the CDR3 is TGCGCCAGCAGCCAAGACCCCTCAAGCGGGAGATACGAGCAGTACTTC.

This clone has only one observation. The genes are TRBV4-3 and TRBJ2-3, with no clear D. The CDR3 length is 16 residues. From germline, CDR1 is LGHNA and CDR2 YSLEER. Trimming left V 2 bases short and J 1 base short, with 13 bases between. This CDR3 reads CASSQNAASGTDTQYF. The CDR3 coding sequence is TGCGCCAGCAGCCAAAATGCCGCGTCGGGCACAGATACGCAGTATTTT.

The chain has TRBV28 and TRBJ2-5, with unresolved D. The germline V and J ends were trimmed by 5 bases and 3 bases, with 13 bases remaining between them. CDR1 is MDHEN, CDR2 SYDVKM, per germline. This CDR3 region has 14 residues. CDR3 DNA sequence: TGTGCCAGCAGTATCGAACTCCGGGAAGAGACCCAGTACTTC. Its protein product is CASSIELREETQYF.

The chain employs TRBV20-1 and TRBJ1-2; possible D gene TRBD1, 5 bases. V dropped 6 bases and J dropped 6 bases, with 11 bases sitting between them. Germline V CDR1 and CDR2: DFQATT, SNEGSKA (reference sequence). This CDR3 spans 11 amino acids. CDR3 sequence: CSATGRDGYTF. DNA for the CDR3: TGCAGTGCGACGGGACGCGATGGCTACACCTTC.

The gene calls are TRBV5-4 and TRBJ2-5; TRBD2 matches at 14 bases. The V gene's germline CDR1 is SGHNT and CDR2 YYREEE (reference sequence). The trim removed 4 bases at V and 2 bases at J, leaving 4 bases unmatched. This CDR3 spans 16 amino acids. The CDR3 DNA sequence: TGTGCCAGCAGCCTGACTAGCGGGGGGGGTCAAGAGACCCAGTACTTC. Its protein is CASSLTSGGGQETQYF. Using reference TRBV5-4 and TRBJ2-5 for the parts outside the CDR3, the full variable domain is ETGVTQSPTHLIKTRGQQVTLRCSSQSGHNTVSWYQQALGQGPQFIFQYYREEENGRGNFPPRFSGLQFPNYSSELNVNALELDDSALYLCASSLTSGGGQETQYFGPGTRLLVL.

The rearrangement joins TRBV9 to TRBJ1-2; D is possibly TRBD1 (5 bases). V shed 4 bases and J shed 8 bases, with 18 bases lying between them. CDR3 size: 14 residues. Germline CDR1 is SGDLS and CDR2 is YYNGEE. Written as DNA, the CDR3 is TGTGCCAGCAGCCCCCGAGTCGGGGCGGGCGGCTACACCTTC. Its protein product is CASSPRVGAGGYTF.

The chain combines TRBV9 with TRBJ1-1; no clear D gene. Trimming removed 2 bases at V and 3 bases at J, with 8 bases between. Germline-derived CDR1 and CDR2 are SGDLS and YYNGEE. The CDR3 is 13 residues long. The CDR3 region has the DNA TGTGCCAGCAGCGTCGGGATTTACACTGAAGCTTTCTTT. It translates to CASSVGIYTEAFF.

The V and J genes are TRBV7-9 and TRBJ1-4; tentative D call: TRBD1 (5 bases). CDR1 is SEHNR and CDR2 is FQNEAQ in the germline V gene (reference sequence). The CDR3 has 15 residues. V lost 3 bases and J lost 0, with 8 bases in between. CDR3 sequence reads: CASSFDRATNEKLFF. The CDR3 DNA reads as TGTGCCAGCAGCTTCGACAGAGCAACTAATGAAAAACTGTTTTTT.

The chain has TRBV30 and TRBJ1-3, with D unresolved. V lost 2 bases to trimming and J lost 0 bases, with 8 bases between them. The CDR3 length is 14 residues. Germline CDR1 reads GTSNPN; CDR2 reads SVGIG (reference sequence). CDR3 sequence (DNA): TGTGCCTGGAGTTCAATATTCTCTGGAAACACCATATATTTT. This codes for CAWSSIFSGNTIYF.

The gene calls are TRBV28 and TRBJ1-2; D uncertain. The CDR3 is made up of 11 amino acids. The V end was cut by 9 bases, the J end by 3 bases, with 8 bases between. CDR1 and CDR2 from the germline V gene are MDHEN and SYDVKM. The CDR3: CASMRHYGYTF. The CDR3 coding sequence is TGTGCCAGTATGCGGCACTATGGCTACACCTTC.

The rearrangement links TRBV7-2 to TRBJ2-5, with D tentatively TRBD1 or TRBD2 (5 bases each). This CDR3 region has 13 residues. V lost 3 bases and J 3 bases, leaving 8 bases between the germline ends. Germline CDR1 SGHTA, CDR2 FQGNSA. This CDR3 reads CASSFGGKETQYF. The CDR3 nucleotides read TGTGCCAGCAGCTTTGGGGGAAAAGAGACCCAGTACTTC.

The V and J genes are TRBV19 and TRBJ1-1, with D possibly TRBD1 on 5 matching bases. Trimming removed 7 bases from V and 4 bases from J, with 19 bases in between. The CDR3 spans 15 residues. Germline V gene lookup returns CDR1 LNHDA and CDR2 SQIVND (reference sequence). CDR3 in amino acids: CASTPRTGGGTEAFF. The CDR3 bases are TGTGCCAGTACCCCAAGGACGGGGGGAGGCACTGAAGCTTTCTTT.

The rearrangement links TRBV6-6 to TRBJ2-3, with D unclear. V lost 8 bases and J 5 bases, leaving 11 bases between the germline ends. Germline V lookup: CDR1 MNHNY, CDR2 SVGAGI (reference sequence). CDR3 length: 12 amino acids. The CDR3 DNA sequence: TGTGCCAGCGCCCCTCGCATAGATACGCAGTATTTT. It codes for CASAPRIDTQYF.

The rearrangement joins TRBV5-1 to TRBJ1-1; possibly TRBD1 for D (5 bases). The CDR3 runs to 17 residues. Germline CDR1 reads SGHRS; CDR2 reads YFSETQ. V was shortened by 0 bases and J by 0 bases, with 15 bases between the two germline ends. The DNA of the CDR3 is TGCGCCAGCAGCTTGGCGGTCGGGGGGTCCTTGAACACTGAAGCTTTCTTT. Translating it yields CASSLAVGGSLNTEAFF.

The V gene is TRBV15, the J gene TRBJ2-7; D is uncertain. Germline-derived CDR1 and CDR2 are LNHNV and YYDKDF (reference sequence). This CDR3 is 13 amino acids long. V lost 4 bases, J lost 2 bases, and 9 bases lay in between. Here the CDR3 reads CATSTQSTYEQYF. CDR3 DNA: TGTGCCACCAGCACCCAAAGCACCTACGAGCAGTACTTC.

V usage is TRBV5-1 and J usage is TRBJ2-1; 9 bases fit TRBD1. Germline V gives CDR1 SGHRS, CDR2 YFSETQ. The CDR3 has 15 amino acids. Trimming took 0 bases from V and 5 from J; bases not matched to a gene: 3. CDR3 region: CASSLGTGEHNEQFF. The CDR3 DNA is TGCGCCAGCAGCTTGGGGACAGGGGAGCACAATGAGCAGTTCTTC.

The chain recombines TRBV5-1 with TRBJ1-2; unclear D gene. Trimming removed 4 bases at V and 0 bases at J, with 13 bases between. The CDR3 totals 15 residues. From germline, CDR1 is SGHRS and CDR2 YFSETQ. The CDR3: CASSTGSTSNYGYTF. The CDR3 DNA reads as TGCGCCAGCAGCACTGGATCCACATCTAACTATGGCTACACCTTC.

This chain uses TRBV5-1 with TRBJ2-1; tentatively, D is TRBD2 (5 bases). Trimming removed 0 bases from V and 4 bases from J, with 11 bases in between. The germline V gene encodes CDR1 SGHRS and CDR2 YFSETQ. CDR3 size: 15 residues. This chain's CDR3 is CASSLGGGGYNEQFF. CDR3 DNA sequence: TGCGCCAGCAGCTTGGGCGGAGGCGGATACAATGAGCAGTTCTTC.

The rearrangement joins TRBV28 to TRBJ2-7; D may be TRBD2 (6 bases). Trimming cost V 1 base and J 3 bases, with 19 bases left between them. The CDR3 consists of 17 residues. Germline V gene data show CDR1 as MDHEN and CDR2 as SYDVKM. The CDR3 DNA reads TGTGCCAGCAGTTTATCCGGCACACCAGGGAGGCACTACGAGCAGTACTTC. This codes for CASSLSGTPGRHYEQYF. The variable domain in full, completed from reference TRBV28 and TRBJ2-7, reads DVKVTQSSRYLVKRTGEKVFLECVQDMDHENMFWYRQDPGLGLRLIYFSYDVKMKEKGDIPEGYSVSREKKERFSLILESASTNQTSMYLCASSLSGTPGRHYEQYFGPGTRLTVT.

The chain couples TRBV10-3 to TRBJ1-3; tentative D call: TRBD1 (5 bases). Trimming took 10 bases from V and 8 from J, leaving 12 bases between them. This CDR3 spans 11 amino acids. Germline lookup yields CDR1 ENHRY and CDR2 SYGVKD. The CDR3 loop is CATTRGDTIYF. In nucleotides, the CDR3 is TGTGCCACCACACGAGGGGACACCATATATTTT.

The chain has TRBV27 and TRBJ2-2; 7 nucleotides align to TRBD1. This CDR3 has 13 amino acids. V was clipped by 6 bases and J by 7 bases; unmatched bases: 5. Germline CDR1 is MNHEY and CDR2 is SMNVEV (reference sequence). The CDR3 bases are TGTGCCAGCAGCAGGGGGTTTATCGGGGAGCTGTTTTTT. Amino acids: CASSRGFIGELFF.

The chain couples TRBV7-9 to TRBJ2-5, with D possibly being TRBD2 (6 bases). V shed 4 bases and J shed 11 bases, with 20 bases lying between them. This CDR3 region has 14 residues. The germline gives CDR1 SEHNR, CDR2 FQNEAQ (reference sequence). CDR3 region: CASSSGWGFREQYF. CDR3 DNA: TGTGCCAGCAGCTCGGGGTGGGGCTTTCGGGAGCAGTACTTC.

The V and J genes are TRBV7-2 and TRBJ2-5; 8 positions match TRBD2. After removal of 2 bases from V and 2 bases from J, the junction contained 4 bases not matched to a gene. Germline V gives CDR1 SGHTA, CDR2 FQGNSA. The CDR3 has 15 residues. The CDR3 DNA is TGTGCCAGCAGCTTACAGCGGGGGACGCAAGAGACCCAGTACTTC. Translated, it gives CASSLQRGTQETQYF.

The rearrangement joins TRBV19 to TRBJ1-2, with 9 bases aligning to TRBD1. CDR3 length: 15 amino acids. The trim removed 6 bases at V and 6 bases at J, leaving 11 bases unmatched. Germline CDR1 reads LNHDA; CDR2 reads SQIVND (reference sequence). The DNA for the CDR3 is TGTGCCAGTAGGGTACAGGACAGGGGAACGGATGGCTACACCTTC. Amino acid sequence: CASRVQDRGTDGYTF.

The chain joins TRBV7-8 to TRBJ1-1, with a tentative D call TRBD1 (6 bases). With 5 bases removed from V and 9 bases from J, the gap between germline ends came to 16 bases. The V gene's germline CDR1 is SGHVS and CDR2 FQNEAQ. There are 13 residues in the CDR3. CDR3: CASSPTRTGKAFF. In DNA, the CDR3 is TGTGCCAGCAGCCCAACTCGAACAGGGAAAGCTTTCTTT.

The gene calls are TRBV7-9 and TRBJ2-4, with 9 bases identical to TRBD1. CDR3 length equals 14 residues. Germline assignment: CDR1 SEHNR and CDR2 FQNEAQ (reference sequence). J gave up 8 bases and V 3 bases, and 5 bases lay outside the gene matches. The CDR3: CASSFGQGIDIQYF. The CDR3 DNA reads as TGTGCCAGCAGCTTCGGACAGGGGATCGACATTCAGTACTTC.

This clone has a handful of counts. This rearrangement joins TRBV28 to TRBJ2-2, with D perhaps matching TRBD1 or TRBD2 (5 bases each). V lost 2 bases and J 5 bases, leaving 15 bases between the germline ends. CDR1 and CDR2 from the germline V gene are MDHEN and SYDVKM. The CDR3 totals 16 residues. The CDR3 DNA reads TGTGCCAGCAGTTTAAGAGGGGTGAGGCAAACCGGGGAGCTGTTTTTT. Encoded protein: CASSLRGVRQTGELFF.